This T cell receptor (beta chain) originates from a study of blood T cell repertoires in COVID-19. Seattle enrolled patients during active infection and tracked them longitudinally. Germline V gives CDR1 SNHLY, CDR2 FYNNEI. The CDR3 totals 15 residues. Trimming removed 10 bases from V and 4 bases from J; junction bases left unmatched: 13. The assay was immunoSEQ multiplex PCR, and TCRdb's table has in-frame clones only and misses some. The sample records roughly 57,000 clones, just under 90% being singletons. The TCR was taken from a woman in her sixties or seventies with COVID-19, enrolled during active disease. The chain recombines TRBV2 with TRBJ2-5; 9 bases are shared with TRBD1. The sequencing sample was made of peripheral blood. The CDR3 coding sequence is TGTGCCACCTACGGGACAGGGCCCTGGGGAGAGACCCAGTACTTC. This translates into CATYGTGPWGETQYF.